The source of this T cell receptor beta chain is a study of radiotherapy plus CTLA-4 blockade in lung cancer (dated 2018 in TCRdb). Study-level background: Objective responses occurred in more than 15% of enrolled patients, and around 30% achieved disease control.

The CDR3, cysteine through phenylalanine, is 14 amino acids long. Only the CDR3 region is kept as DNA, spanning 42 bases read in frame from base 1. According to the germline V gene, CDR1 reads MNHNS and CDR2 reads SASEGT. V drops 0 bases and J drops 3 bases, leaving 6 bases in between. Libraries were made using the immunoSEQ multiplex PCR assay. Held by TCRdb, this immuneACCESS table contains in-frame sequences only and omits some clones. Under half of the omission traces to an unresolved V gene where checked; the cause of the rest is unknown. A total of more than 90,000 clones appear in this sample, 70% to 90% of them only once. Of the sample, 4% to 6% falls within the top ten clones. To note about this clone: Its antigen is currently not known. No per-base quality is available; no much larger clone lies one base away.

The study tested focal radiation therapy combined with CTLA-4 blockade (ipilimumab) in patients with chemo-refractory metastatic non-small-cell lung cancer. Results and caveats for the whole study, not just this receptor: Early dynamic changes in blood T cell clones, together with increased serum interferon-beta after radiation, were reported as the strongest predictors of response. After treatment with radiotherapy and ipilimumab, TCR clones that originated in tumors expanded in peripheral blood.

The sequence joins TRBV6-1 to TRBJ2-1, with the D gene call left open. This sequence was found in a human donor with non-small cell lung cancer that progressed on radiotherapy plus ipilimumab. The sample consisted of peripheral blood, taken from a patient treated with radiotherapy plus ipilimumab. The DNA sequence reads TGTGCCAGCAGTGAAGCGCCACACTACAATGAGCAGTTCTTC. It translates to CASSEAPHYNEQFF.